A single sample gave rise to the 28 T cell receptor beta chains below, sequenced in a study of TIL therapy for anti-PD-1-resistant metastatic lung cancer. Described time point: pre-treatment sample, taken before nivolumab and TIL therapy. Sequencing used immunoSEQ v3. Generated by immunoSEQ multiplex PCR, the TCRdb table keeps only in-frame clones and is missing some. This table has more than 50,000 clones, about nine tenths appearing once. The sample here was blood, taken at baseline. These receptor sequences come from a person between 25 and 80 years old with non-small cell lung cancer.

The CDR3 DNA reads TGTGCCAGCTCACCGAGACAGGGGAACACTGAAGCTTTCTTT. This codes for CASSPRQGNTEAFF. The chain employs TRBV18 and TRBJ1-1; TRBD1 agrees at 7 bases. V gave up 3 bases and J gave up 1 base; unmatched junction bases: 2. Germline V CDR1 and CDR2: KGHSH, LQKENI. This CDR3 has 14 residues.

This chain connects TRBV6-5 to TRBJ2-3; 14 nucleotides align to TRBD2. This CDR3 has 15 residues. The J segment lost 2 bases and the V segment lost 6 bases, leaving 1 base of the junction unmatched. Germline CDR1 and CDR2: MNHEY and SVGAGI. The DNA for the CDR3 is TGTGCCAGCAGGGGACTAGCGGGGGCCACAGATACGCAGTATTTT. Translation gives CASRGLAGATDTQYF.

V gene TRBV5-1 combines with J gene TRBJ1-5; D is possibly TRBD1 (5 bases). Between the trimmed V and J ends, which lost 0 bases and 7 bases, there was a span of 14 bases. Germline CDR1 SGHRS, CDR2 YFSETQ. This CDR3 has 15 residues. DNA for the CDR3: TGCGCCAGCAGCTTGGCTTCCGGGCCAGGGCAGCCCCAGCATTTT. Translating gives CASSLASGPGQPQHF. Full variable domain (missing parts from reference TRBV5-1 and TRBJ1-5): KAGVTQTPRYLIKTRGQQVTLSCSPISGHRSVSWYQQTPGQGLQFLFEYFSETQRNKGNFPGRFSGRQFSNSRSEMNVSTLELGDSALYLCASSLASGPGQPQHFGDGTRLSIL.

The gene calls are TRBV4-1 and TRBJ2-3; possibly TRBD1 for D (5 bases). V was pared by 3 bases and J by 5 bases, with 24 bases between. Germline assignment: CDR1 MGHRA and CDR2 YSYEKL. CDR3 length: 18 amino acids. The CDR3 region is CASSQVRLPDSQGDTQYF. The CDR3 DNA follows: TGCGCCAGCAGCCAGGTCAGGCTCCCTGACTCTCAGGGAGATACGCAGTATTTT.

This clone was counted only a few times. This chain uses TRBV10-3 with TRBJ1-2; D is perhaps TRBD1 (5 bases). V shed 8 bases and J shed 8 bases, with 24 bases lying between them. CDR1 is ENHRY, CDR2 SYGVKD, per germline. There are 15 residues in the CDR3. CDR3 in DNA: TGTGCCATCCACAACGGGGCAGGGATGCATGGGGGCTACACCTTC. Translating gives CAIHNGAGMHGGYTF.

CDR3 nucleotide sequence: TGTGCCACCAGTGCCCCCGCGGGGGGCAATGAGCAGTTCTTC. It yields the protein CATSAPAGGNEQFF. The chain combines TRBV24-1 with TRBJ2-1; 8 bases fit TRBD2. Germline-derived CDR1 and CDR2 are KGHDR and SFDVKD. The CDR3 is 14 amino acids. V was pared by 5 bases and J by 6 bases, with 5 bases of the junction left unmatched.

This clone was detected only once. J is TRBJ1-2 and V is TRBV19, with a weak D call TRBD1 (6 bases). Trimming pared 0 bases from V and 2 bases from J, leaving 16 bases between. The CDR3 consists of 17 residues. Germline values: CDR1 LNHDA, CDR2 SQIVND (reference sequence). The CDR3 DNA reads as TGTGCCAGTAGTATAGAAAGGACAGAAGCGATCAACTATGGCTACACCTTC. This sequence encodes CASSIERTEAINYGYTF.

This chain links TRBV28 with TRBJ1-5; TRBD1 might be the D (5 bases). Per germline, CDR1 MDHEN and CDR2 SYDVKM. The CDR3 runs to 14 residues. Between the trimmed V and J ends, which lost 3 bases and 3 bases, there was a span of 9 bases. As DNA, the CDR3 is TGTGCCAGCAGTTTGACAGCCAACAATCAGCCCCAGCATTTT. It encodes CASSLTANNQPQHF.

The chain couples TRBV7-6 to TRBJ1-3, with D possibly being TRBD1 (5 bases). This CDR3 has 16 residues. Per germline, CDR1 SGHVS and CDR2 FNYEAQ. With 0 bases removed from V and 7 bases from J, the gap between germline ends came to 16 bases. The CDR3 protein is CASSLARKGERNTIYF. As DNA, the CDR3 is TGTGCCAGCAGCTTAGCGCGTAAAGGGGAAAGGAACACCATATATTTT.

This clone was detected a few times. The chain recombines TRBV7-8 with TRBJ2-1, with D perhaps being TRBD1 or TRBD2 (5 bases each). Trimming took off 5 bases at V and 6 bases at J, with 11 bases between the two ends. CDR3 size: 13 residues. The germline V gene has CDR1 SGHVS and CDR2 FQNEAQ. CDR3 loop: CASSLGTVNEQFF. The CDR3 nucleotides are TGTGCCAGCAGCCTAGGGACCGTCAATGAGCAGTTCTTC. The entire variable domain, with the rest obtained from reference TRBV7-8 and TRBJ2-1, is as follows: GAGVSQSPRYKVAKRGQDVALRCDPISGHVSLFWYQQALGQGPEFLTYFQNEAQLDKSGLPSDRFFAERPEGSVSTLKIQRTQQEDSAVYLCASSLGTVNEQFFGPGTRLTVL.

This chain uses TRBV2 with TRBJ2-6, with 7 positions matching TRBD1. With 6 bases clipped from V and 0 bases from J, the junction kept 2 bases outside the gene matches. This CDR3 has 15 residues. Per germline, CDR1 SNHLY and CDR2 FYNNEI. CDR3 amino acids: CASRTGSSGANVLTF. The CDR3 nucleotides are TGTGCCAGCAGGACAGGGAGCTCTGGGGCCAACGTCCTGACTTTC.

CDR3 DNA sequence: TGTGCCAGTACCATAAATACGATAACAGGGCCCGCGGCTAATGAAAAACTGTTTTTT. This translates into CASTINTITGPAANEKLFF. J is TRBJ1-4 and V is TRBV19; the D gene is possibly TRBD1 (6 bases). The CDR3 extends over 19 amino acids. CDR1 and CDR2 from the germline V gene are LNHDA and SQIVND (reference sequence). V gave up 7 bases and J gave up 3 bases, with 27 bases separating them.

This clone was observed a handful of times. V is TRBV27 and J is TRBJ1-1; D uncertain. This CDR3 has 13 amino acids. Trimming removed 8 bases from V and 2 bases from J, with 12 bases in between. Germline V gene lookup returns CDR1 MNHEY and CDR2 SMNVEV (reference sequence). The CDR3 spells CASSFLVNTEAFF. In nucleotides, the CDR3 is TGTGCCAGCTCCTTTTTGGTAAACACTGAAGCTTTCTTT.

CDR3 DNA: TGTGCCAGCAGCCAGGGGTTTAATTCACCCCTCCACTTT. Translating gives CASSQGFNSPLHF. This rearrangement joins TRBV14 to TRBJ1-6; D remains unclear. Germline CDR1 is SGHDN and CDR2 is FVKESK. This CDR3 region has 13 residues. V was clipped by 3 bases and J by 6 bases, with 6 bases between them.

The rearrangement links TRBV9 to TRBJ2-1, with 13 bases matching TRBD2. V lost 4 bases, J lost 5 bases, and 15 bases stayed unmatched. The CDR3 loop spans 19 amino acids. CDR1 is SGDLS and CDR2 is YYNGEE in the germline V gene. CDR3 protein: CASSLLPSTSGGSHNEQFF. The CDR3 nucleotides are TGTGCCAGCAGCCTTCTCCCCTCGACTAGCGGGGGGTCCCACAATGAGCAGTTCTTC. The full variable domain, rest sourced from reference TRBV9 and TRBJ2-1, is DSGVTQTPKHLITATGQRVTLRCSPRSGDLSVYWYQQSLDQGLQFLIQYYNGEERAKGNILERFSAQQFPDLHSELNLSSLELGDSALYFCASSLLPSTSGGSHNEQFFGPGTRLTVL.

The genes are TRBV11-2 and TRBJ1-1, with D possibly TRBD1 on 5 matching bases. Germline V CDR1 and CDR2: SGHAT, FQNNGV. The V end was cut by 4 bases, the J end by 1 base, with 13 bases between. The CDR3 spans 15 residues. DNA of the CDR3: TGTGCCAGCAGCTCATGGGACCGTCGGAACACTGAAGCTTTCTTT. This translates into CASSSWDRRNTEAFF.

The chain joins TRBV5-6 to TRBJ2-2; TRBD1 or TRBD2 may be the D gene (5 bases each). The germline gives CDR1 SGHDT, CDR2 YYEEEE. V was pared by 3 bases and J by 4 bases, with 13 bases between. This CDR3 comprises 15 residues. The CDR3 is CASSWPSGTTGELFF. As DNA, the CDR3 is TGTGCCAGCAGCTGGCCTAGTGGGACCACCGGGGAGCTGTTTTTT.

This clone was found once. The chain is built from TRBV4-1 and TRBJ2-5; possibly TRBD2 for D (7 bases). The V gene lost 4 bases and the J gene lost 4 bases, with 19 bases spanning the gap. The germline gives CDR1 MGHRA, CDR2 YSYEKL. The CDR3 consists of 16 residues. CDR3 nucleotides: TGCGCCAGCAGCCTTCGGGAGGTCCAGGGGCCAGAGACCCAGTACTTC. It translates to CASSLREVQGPETQYF.

This clone showed up just a few times. This CDR3 is CASSQAGAGGSRQFF. The DNA of the CDR3 is TGTGCCAGCAGCCAAGCGGGAGCGGGGGGGTCTAGGCAGTTCTTC. The V call is TRBV3-1 (or the pseudogene TRBV3-2), the J call TRBJ2-1; 10 bases line up with TRBD2. With V trimmed by 1 base and J by 12 bases, 9 bases remained unmatched. Germline V CDR1 and CDR2: LGHDT, YNNKEL (reference sequence). CDR3 size: 15 residues.

CDR3 nucleotide sequence: TGCGCCAGCAGCTTGCAGGGGGCTTCCGACGAGCAGTACTTC. Its protein product is CASSLQGASDEQYF. V is TRBV5-1 and J is TRBJ2-7; 8 positions match TRBD1. V trimming: 1 base; J trimming: 5 bases; junction bases outside the gene matches: 5. The CDR3 sequence is 14 residues long. Germline CDR1 is SGHRS and CDR2 is YFSETQ.

The table lists this clone with a count of one. The V gene is TRBV5-1, the J gene TRBJ2-6, with TRBD1 identical over 10 bases. Germline loops: CDR1 SGHRS, CDR2 YFSETQ. V trimming: 3 bases; J trimming: 0 bases; junction bases outside the gene matches: 9. The CDR3 runs 19 residues. The CDR3 DNA is TGCGCCAGCAGCTCGGCCGGGACAGGGGACTTCTCTGGGGCCAACGTCCTGACTTTC. It codes for CASSSAGTGDFSGANVLTF.

The J gene is TRBJ1-5, the V gene TRBV19; D call uncertain. There are 15 residues in the CDR3. Trimming shortened V by 1 base and J by 7 bases, and 14 bases separated the two germline ends. Germline CDR1 is LNHDA and CDR2 is SQIVND (reference sequence). The DNA of the CDR3 is TGTGCCAGTAGTATAGCCAACGGGGTCGGACAGCCCCAGCATTTT. It yields the protein CASSIANGVGQPQHF. Filled out from reference TRBV19 and TRBJ1-5, the complete variable domain reads DGGITQSPKYLFRKEGQNVTLSCEQNLNHDAMYWYRQDPGQGLRLIYYSQIVNDFQKGDIAEGYSVSREKKESFPLTVTSAQKNPTAFYLCASSIANGVGQPQHFGDGTRLSIL.

The chain uses TRBV5-1 and TRBJ2-2, with D perhaps matching TRBD1 (5 bases). Germline values: CDR1 SGHRS, CDR2 YFSETQ. The CDR3 spans 12 residues. Trimming took off 2 bases at V and 8 bases at J, with 7 bases between the two ends. The CDR3 sequence is CASSFRGGELFF. CDR3 coding DNA: TGCGCCAGCAGCTTTAGGGGTGGGGAGCTGTTTTTT.

V is TRBV11-3 and J is TRBJ2-1; no clear D. Looked up from germline, CDR1 is SGHNT and CDR2 is YENEEA. Trimming stripped 0 bases from V and 9 bases from J, with 15 bases between. The CDR3 is made up of 15 amino acids. The CDR3 coding sequence is TGTGCCAGCAGCTTAGATCCCCAGCCAATGAGTGAGCAGTTCTTC. This codes for CASSLDPQPMSEQFF. Using reference TRBV11-3 and TRBJ2-1 for the parts outside the CDR3, the full variable domain is EAGVVQSPRYKIIEKKQPVAFWCNPISGHNTLYWYLQNLGQGPELLIRYENEEAVDDSQLPKDRFSAERLKGVDSTLKIQPAELGDSAVYLCASSLDPQPMSEQFFGPGTRLTVL.

Turning to this clone: Compared with germline, one end of the junction differs, possibly owing to a read error. The chain is built from TRBV7-8 and TRBJ1-2; perhaps TRBD1 as D (5 bases). CDR1 and CDR2 (germline): SGHVS, FQNEAQ. The CDR3 is 9 residues long. CDR3 nucleotides: TGTGCTACCTCGGGGGACCCTACTTTC. This sequence encodes CATSGDPTF.

The chain carries TRBV27 and TRBJ1-1, with 8 bases lining up with TRBD1. Germline V CDR1 and CDR2: MNHEY, SMNVEV (reference sequence). V shed 5 bases and J 3 bases; nucleotides not matched to a gene: 5. The CDR3 runs to 14 residues. The CDR3 loop reads CASSPQGADTEAFF. The CDR3 DNA reads as TGTGCCAGCAGTCCCCAGGGGGCGGACACTGAAGCTTTCTTT.

The chain uses TRBV19 and TRBJ2-7; D unclear. Germline values: CDR1 LNHDA, CDR2 SQIVND (reference sequence). V was cut by 6 bases and J by 1 base, with 13 bases left in between. CDR3 length: 14 residues. The DNA of the CDR3 is TGTGCCAGTAGCGCCGAGGACGCTTCCTACGAGCAGTACTTC. It codes for CASSAEDASYEQYF.

This chain uses TRBV14 with TRBJ1-4, with TRBD1 matching over 10 bases. The CDR3 loop spans 15 amino acids. The V gene's germline CDR1 is SGHDN and CDR2 FVKESK. J lost 6 bases, V lost 4 bases, and 5 bases had no gene match. In DNA, the CDR3 is TGTGCCAGCAGCCCAAGGACAGGGGGGCATGAAAAACTGTTTTTT. Amino acids: CASSPRTGGHEKLFF.